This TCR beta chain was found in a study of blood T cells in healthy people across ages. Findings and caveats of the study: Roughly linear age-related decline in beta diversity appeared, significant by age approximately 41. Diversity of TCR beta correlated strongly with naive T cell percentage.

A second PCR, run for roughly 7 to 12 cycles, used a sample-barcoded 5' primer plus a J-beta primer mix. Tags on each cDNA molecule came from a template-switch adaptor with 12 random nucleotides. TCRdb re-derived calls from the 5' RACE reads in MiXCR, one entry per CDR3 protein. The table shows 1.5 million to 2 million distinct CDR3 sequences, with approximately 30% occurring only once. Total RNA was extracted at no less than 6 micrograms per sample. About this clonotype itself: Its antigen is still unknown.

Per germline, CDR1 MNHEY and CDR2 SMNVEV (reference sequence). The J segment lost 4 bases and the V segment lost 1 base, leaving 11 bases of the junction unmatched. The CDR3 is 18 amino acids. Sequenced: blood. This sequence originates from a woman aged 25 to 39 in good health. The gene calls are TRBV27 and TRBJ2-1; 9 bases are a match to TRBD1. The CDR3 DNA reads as TGTGCCAGCAGTTTATACTATGAGCGGACAGGGGTGTACAATGAGCAGTTCTTC. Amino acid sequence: CASSLYYERTGVYNEQFF.